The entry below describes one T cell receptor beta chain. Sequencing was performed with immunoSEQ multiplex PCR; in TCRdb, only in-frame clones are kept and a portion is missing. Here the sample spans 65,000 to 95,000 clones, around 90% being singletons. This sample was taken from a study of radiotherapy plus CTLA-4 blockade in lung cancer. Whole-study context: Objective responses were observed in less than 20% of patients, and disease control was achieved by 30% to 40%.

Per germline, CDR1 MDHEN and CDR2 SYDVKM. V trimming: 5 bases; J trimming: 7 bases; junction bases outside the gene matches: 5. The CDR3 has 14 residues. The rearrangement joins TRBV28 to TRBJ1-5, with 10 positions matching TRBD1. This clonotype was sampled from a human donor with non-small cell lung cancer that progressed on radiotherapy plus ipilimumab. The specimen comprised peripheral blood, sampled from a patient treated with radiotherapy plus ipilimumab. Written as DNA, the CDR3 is TGTGCCAGCAGTACCGGGACAGGGGTCCAGCCCCAGCATTTT. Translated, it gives CASSTGTGVQPQHF.